This T cell receptor beta chain was found in a study of blood T cell repertoires in COVID-19. At the level of the study: COVID-19 samples collected from the United States, Italy and Spain covered acute and convalescent phases.

Per the study methods: Amplifying reference gene primers gave estimates of nucleated cell counts. TCRdb keeps only in-frame clones here, not all; method: immunoSEQ multiplex PCR. V and J calls and clone size are those listed in that table; D and trimming were worked out from the DNA. The sample carries fewer than 90,000 clones, 75% to 90% recorded once. CDR1 LNHDA and CDR2 SQIVND come from the germline V gene (reference sequence). V trimming: 6 bases; J trimming: 4 bases; junction bases outside the gene matches: 9. This CDR3 has 14 residues. This receptor was identified in an elderly woman with active COVID-19. Material: peripheral blood. V is TRBV19 and J is TRBJ2-7; 7 nucleotides agree with TRBD1. The chain's CDR3 is CASSPDRSEYEQYF. CDR3 DNA sequence: TGTGCCAGTAGCCCGGACAGGTCAGAGTACGAGCAGTACTTC.